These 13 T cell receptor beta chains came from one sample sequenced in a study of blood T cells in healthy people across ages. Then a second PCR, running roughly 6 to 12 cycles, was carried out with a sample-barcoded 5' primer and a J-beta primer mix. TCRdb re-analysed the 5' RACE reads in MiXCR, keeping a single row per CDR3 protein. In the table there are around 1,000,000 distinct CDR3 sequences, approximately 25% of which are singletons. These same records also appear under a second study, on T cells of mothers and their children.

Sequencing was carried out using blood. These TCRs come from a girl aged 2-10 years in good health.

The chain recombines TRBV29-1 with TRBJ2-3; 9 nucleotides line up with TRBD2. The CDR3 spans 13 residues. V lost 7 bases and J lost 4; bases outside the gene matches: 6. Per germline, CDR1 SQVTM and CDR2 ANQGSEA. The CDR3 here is CSGLAGVADTQYF. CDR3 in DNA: TGCAGCGGCTTAGCGGGAGTGGCAGATACGCAGTATTTT.

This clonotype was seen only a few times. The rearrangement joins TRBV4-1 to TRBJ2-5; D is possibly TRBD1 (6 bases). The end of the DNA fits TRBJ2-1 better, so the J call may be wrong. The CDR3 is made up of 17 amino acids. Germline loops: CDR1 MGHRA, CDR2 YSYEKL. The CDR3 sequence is CASSHMPGTTMGNEQFF. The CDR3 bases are TGCGCCAGCAGCCACATGCCTGGGACAACCATGGGGAATGAGCAGTTCTTC.

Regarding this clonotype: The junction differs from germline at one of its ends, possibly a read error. This chain's CDR3 is CASSLGEALQETQYF. For the CDR3, the DNA is TGTGCTAGCAGCTTAGGGGAGGCTCTCCAAGAGACCCAGTACTTC. The rearrangement links TRBV7-7 to TRBJ2-5; D is perhaps TRBD2 (6 bases). Germline assignment: CDR1 SSHAT and CDR2 FNYEAQ (reference sequence). CDR3 length equals 15 residues.

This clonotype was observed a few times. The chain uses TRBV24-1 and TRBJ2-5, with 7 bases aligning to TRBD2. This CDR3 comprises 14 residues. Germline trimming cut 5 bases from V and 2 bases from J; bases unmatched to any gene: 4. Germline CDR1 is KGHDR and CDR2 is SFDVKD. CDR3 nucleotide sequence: TGTGCCACCAGTGGAGAGCGGGGACAAGAGACCCAGTACTTC. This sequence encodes CATSGERGQETQYF.

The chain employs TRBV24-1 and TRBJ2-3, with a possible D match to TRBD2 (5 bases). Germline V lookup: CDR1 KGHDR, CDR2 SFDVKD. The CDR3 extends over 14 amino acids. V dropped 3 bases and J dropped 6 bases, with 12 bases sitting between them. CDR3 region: CATSDPVRGDTQYF. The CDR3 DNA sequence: TGTGCCACCAGTGATCCTGTCCGAGGGGATACGCAGTATTTT.

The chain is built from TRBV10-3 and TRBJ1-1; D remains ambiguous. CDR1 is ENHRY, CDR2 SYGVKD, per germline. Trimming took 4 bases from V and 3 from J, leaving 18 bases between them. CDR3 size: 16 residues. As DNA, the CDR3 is TGTGCCATCAGTGGTCTTCCCATCGGCACGGACACTGAAGCTTTCTTT. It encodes CAISGLPIGTDTEAFF.

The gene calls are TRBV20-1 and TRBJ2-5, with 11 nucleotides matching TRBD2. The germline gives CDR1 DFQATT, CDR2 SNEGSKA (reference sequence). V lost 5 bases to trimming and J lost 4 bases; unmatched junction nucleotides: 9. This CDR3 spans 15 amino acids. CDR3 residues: CSADPGTSGGETQYF. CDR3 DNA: TGCAGTGCTGACCCCGGGACTAGCGGAGGAGAGACCCAGTACTTC.

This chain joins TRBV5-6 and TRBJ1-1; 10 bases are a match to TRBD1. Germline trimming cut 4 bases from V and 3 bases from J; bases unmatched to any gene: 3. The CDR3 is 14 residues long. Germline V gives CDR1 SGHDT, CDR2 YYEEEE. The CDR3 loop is CASSTGQGYTEAFF. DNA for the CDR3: TGTGCCAGCAGCACGGGACAGGGGTACACTGAAGCTTTCTTT.

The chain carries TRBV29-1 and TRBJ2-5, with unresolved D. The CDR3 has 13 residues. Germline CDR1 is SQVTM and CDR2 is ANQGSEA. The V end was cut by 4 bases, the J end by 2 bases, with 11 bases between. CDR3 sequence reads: CSVVLREQETQYF. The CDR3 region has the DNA TGCAGCGTTGTTCTGAGAGAACAAGAGACCCAGTACTTC.

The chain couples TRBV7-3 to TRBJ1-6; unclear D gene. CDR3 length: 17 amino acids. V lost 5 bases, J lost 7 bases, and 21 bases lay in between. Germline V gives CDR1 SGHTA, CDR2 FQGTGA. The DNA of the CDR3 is TGTGCCAGCAGCCTTTCTATTACGGCAACCCTAAATTCACCCCTCCACTTT. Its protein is CASSLSITATLNSPLHF.

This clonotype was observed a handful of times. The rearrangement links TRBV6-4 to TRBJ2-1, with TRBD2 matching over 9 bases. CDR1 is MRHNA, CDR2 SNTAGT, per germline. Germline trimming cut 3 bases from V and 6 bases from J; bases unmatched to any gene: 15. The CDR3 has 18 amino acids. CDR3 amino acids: CASSDKAGGPIPFNEQFF. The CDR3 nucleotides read TGTGCCAGCAGTGATAAGGCGGGAGGGCCAATTCCGTTCAATGAGCAGTTCTTC.

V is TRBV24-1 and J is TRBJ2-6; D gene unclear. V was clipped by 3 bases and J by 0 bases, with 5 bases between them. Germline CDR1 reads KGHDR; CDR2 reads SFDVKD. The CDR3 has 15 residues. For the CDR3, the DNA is TGTGCCACCAGTGATAGGGTCTCTGGGGCCAACGTCCTGACTTTC. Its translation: CATSDRVSGANVLTF.

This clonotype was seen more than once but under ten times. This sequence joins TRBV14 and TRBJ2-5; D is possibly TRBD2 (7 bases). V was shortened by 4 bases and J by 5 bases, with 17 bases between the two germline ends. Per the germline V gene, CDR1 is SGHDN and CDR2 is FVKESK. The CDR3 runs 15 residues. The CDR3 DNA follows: TGTGCCAGCAGCCTCATCGGGGGGCCCCAGGAGACCCAGTACTTC. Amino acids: CASSLIGGPQETQYF.